What follows are 5 T cell receptor beta chains derived from one specimen sequenced in a study of T cells in localized non-small cell lung cancer. Clones were read by immunoSEQ multiplex PCR, and TCRdb kept only the in-frame ones, dropping some. The sample comprises some 1,500 clones, 20% to 25% of which are singletons, and 21% rests with the top ten. This sample comprised lung tumor tissue, obtained before any cancer treatment. These receptors originate from a female donor older than 55 with stage II lung adenocarcinoma.

The chain joins TRBV11-3 to TRBJ2-5; TRBD1 is a possible D gene (6 bases). Germline values: CDR1 SGHNT, CDR2 YENEEA. V was pared by 5 bases and J by 4 bases, with 17 bases between. CDR3 length: 15 residues. The CDR3 loop reads CASSTPKGGVETQYF. The CDR3 nucleotides are TGTGCCAGCAGCACCCCAAAAGGGGGAGTAGAGACCCAGTACTTC.

This clone is medium-sized (0.01 to 0.1%) in the sample. The chain has TRBV6-8 and TRBJ1-3; D not resolved. Germline V lookup: CDR1 MNHGY, CDR2 SAAAGT. Deletions cut 0 bases from V and 4 bases from J, with 16 bases between. The CDR3 has 17 amino acids. The CDR3 region has the DNA TGTGCCAGCAGTTACTCGGTCGCCAGCCGGGCGGGAAACACCATATATTTT. Its protein product is CASSYSVASRAGNTIYF.

A few counts support this clone. This sequence joins TRBV1 and TRBJ2-2; TRBD2, the table's D call, was not compared with the DNA. TRBV1 is noted as a pseudogene. The CDR3 runs to 15 residues. CDR3 in amino acids: CASSQDSGRDGELFF. Here the CDR3 DNA reads TGCGCCAGCAGCCAAGATAGCGGGAGAGACGGGGAGCTGTTTTTT.

The rearrangement uses TRBV14 and TRBJ2-1; possibly TRBD2 for D (5 bases). V gave up 4 bases and J gave up 7 bases, with 11 bases separating them. The CDR3 totals 13 residues. CDR1 SGHDN and CDR2 FVKESK come from the germline V gene. The CDR3 sequence is CASSPGLFNEQFF. In nucleotides, the CDR3 is TGTGCCAGCAGCCCCGGACTTTTTAATGAGCAGTTCTTC. Full variable domain (missing parts from reference TRBV14 and TRBJ2-1): EAGVTQFPSHSVIEKGQTVTLRCDPISGHDNLYWYRRVMGKEIKFLLHFVKESKQDESGMPNNRFLAERTGGTYSTLKVQPAELEDSGVYFCASSPGLFNEQFFGPGTRLTVL.

In its sample, this clone was seen a few times. The chain couples TRBV11-3 to TRBJ1-5; TRBD1 might be the D (6 bases). The length of the CDR3 is 17 residues. Germline CDR1 reads SGHNT; CDR2 reads YENEEA. V was clipped by 2 bases and J by 3 bases, with 17 bases between them. The CDR3 reads CASSLHDQGINNQPQHF. CDR3 bases: TGTGCCAGCAGCTTACACGATCAGGGGATTAACAATCAGCCCCAGCATTTT. The variable domain in full, with the rest retrieved from reference TRBV11-3 and TRBJ1-5, is EAGVVQSPRYKIIEKKQPVAFWCNPISGHNTLYWYLQNLGQGPELLIRYENEEAVDDSQLPKDRFSAERLKGVDSTLKIQPAELGDSAVYLCASSLHDQGINNQPQHFGDGTRLSIL.